This entry lists 18 T cell receptor beta chains sequenced from one sample in a study of shared clonotypes between healthy human individuals. The table came from immunoSEQ multiplex PCR; TCRdb's copy has only in-frame clones and leaves some out. The table lists 1.6 million or so clones, approximately 98.5% of them singletons. The sample consisted of naive CD4+ T cells sorted from blood. Subset described: CD45RA+ positively selected. Receptors originate from a man aged 25-45 years in good health.

This clone has a single count. The same CDR3 also results from other DNA sequences found in this sample. V usage is TRBV5-1 and J usage is TRBJ2-1; no reliable D call. Trimming took 0 bases from V and 9 from J, leaving 7 bases between them. The CDR3 sequence is 12 residues long. CDR1 and CDR2 (germline): SGHRS, YFSETQ. The CDR3 is CASSLARAEQFF. The CDR3 region has the DNA TGCGCCAGCAGCTTGGCCCGGGCTGAGCAGTTCTTC.

The V gene is TRBV18, the J gene TRBJ1-1, with TRBD1 as a possible D gene (5 bases). Looked up from germline, CDR1 is KGHSH and CDR2 is LQKENI. The V end was cut by 5 bases, the J end by 1 base, with 11 bases between. CDR3 length equals 14 residues. This CDR3 is CASSSIGQNTEAFF. DNA for the CDR3: TGTGCCAGCTCATCCATTGGACAGAACACTGAAGCTTTCTTT.

The chain recombines TRBV28 with TRBJ1-2, with a tentative D call TRBD1 (5 bases). The CDR3 loop spans 15 amino acids. CDR1 is MDHEN, CDR2 SYDVKM, per germline. The V gene lost 5 bases and the J gene lost 4 bases, with 17 bases spanning the gap. The CDR3 coding sequence is TGTGCCAGCAGTACTACAGGTCGGAGGGCCTATGGCTACACCTTC. Its translation is CASSTTGRRAYGYTF.

This clone was seen just once. The CDR3 is CASSYGIPYEQYF. In DNA form, the CDR3 reads TGTGCCAGCAGTTACGGGATCCCCTACGAGCAGTACTTC. The chain carries TRBV28 and TRBJ2-7, with D possibly TRBD2 on 5 matching bases. The CDR3 runs to 13 residues. V was shortened by 4 bases and J by 2 bases, with 9 bases between the two germline ends. Germline V gives CDR1 MDHEN, CDR2 SYDVKM.

The chain recombines TRBV28 with TRBJ1-2; no firm D call. Germline CDR1 reads MDHEN; CDR2 reads SYDVKM. The V and J ends lost 6 bases and 5 bases respectively, with 13 bases between them. The CDR3 has 13 amino acids. CDR3 in amino acids: CASRPPGGYGYTF. The CDR3 DNA reads TGTGCCAGCAGGCCCCCGGGTGGGTATGGCTACACCTTC.

This rearrangement joins TRBV7-9 to TRBJ2-1; 10 bases agree with TRBD2. Germline trimming cut 5 bases from V and 7 bases from J; bases unmatched to any gene: 11. The germline gives CDR1 SEHNR, CDR2 FQNEAQ (reference sequence). This CDR3 has 16 residues. The CDR3 spells CASSLFLAGVTNEQFF. Written as DNA, the CDR3 is TGTGCCAGCAGCCTATTTCTAGCGGGAGTTACGAATGAGCAGTTCTTC.

The chain employs TRBV6-5 and TRBJ2-2; no clear D. The CDR3 runs to 13 residues. Trimming left V 11 bases short and J 4 bases short, with 14 bases between. The V gene's germline CDR1 is MNHEY and CDR2 SVGAGI. As DNA, the CDR3 is TGTGCCCATGCGAGTTCAGGCACCGGGGAGCTGTTTTTT. Amino acids: CAHASSGTGELFF.

The chain uses TRBV28 and TRBJ1-4, with D unresolved. There are 10 residues in the CDR3. Germline-derived CDR1 and CDR2 are MDHEN and SYDVKM. V was shortened by 7 bases and J by 10 bases, with 7 bases between the two germline ends. CDR3 DNA: TGTGCCAGCATGGATGGAAAACTGTTTTTT. It translates to CASMDGKLFF.

This chain uses TRBV11-2 with TRBJ1-1; D possibly corresponds to TRBD1 (5 bases). Germline CDR1 SGHAT, CDR2 FQNNGV. V dropped 3 bases and J dropped 6 bases, with 11 bases sitting between them. The length of the CDR3 is 13 residues. CDR3 sequence (DNA): TGTGCCAGCAGCTTTACCGGGACGCCTGAAGCTTTCTTT. It translates to CASSFTGTPEAFF.

The gene calls are TRBV19 and TRBJ2-7; TRBD1 matches 10 bases. The CDR3 runs to 15 residues. Germline CDR1 is LNHDA and CDR2 is SQIVND (reference sequence). J gave up 3 bases and V 3 bases, and 5 bases lay outside the gene matches. CDR3 protein: CASSISTGGLYEQYF. CDR3 sequence (DNA): TGTGCCAGTAGTATCTCGACAGGGGGCCTCTACGAGCAGTACTTC.

This chain joins TRBV28 and TRBJ1-5; TRBD1 agrees at 9 bases. V was pared by 4 bases and J by 7 bases, with 5 bases of the junction left unmatched. CDR1 is MDHEN and CDR2 is SYDVKM in the germline V gene. This CDR3 has 14 amino acids. The CDR3 DNA sequence: TGTGCCAGCAGTTCCGGGACAGGGTACCAGCCCCAGCATTTT. Residues: CASSSGTGYQPQHF.

V and J are TRBV7-9 and TRBJ2-7, with 10 positions matching TRBD1. Germline-derived CDR1 and CDR2 are SEHNR and FQNEAQ (reference sequence). V shed 2 bases, J shed 4 bases, and the junction held 8 bases outside the gene matches. There are 16 residues in the CDR3. Here the CDR3 reads CASSLSPGQGYYEQYF. CDR3 nucleotide sequence: TGTGCCAGCAGCTTATCTCCGGGACAGGGGTATTACGAGCAGTACTTC.

J is TRBJ2-2 and V is TRBV5-1; 7 bases align to TRBD1. The CDR3 has 16 amino acids. V lost 0 bases and J lost 4; bases outside the gene matches: 6. Germline assignment: CDR1 SGHRS and CDR2 YFSETQ. Written as DNA, the CDR3 is TGCGCCAGCAGCTTGGGCTGGGACAGCTTCACCGGGGAGCTGTTTTTT. This translates into CASSLGWDSFTGELFF. The variable domain in full, with the rest retrieved from reference TRBV5-1 and TRBJ2-2, is KAGVTQTPRYLIKTRGQQVTLSCSPISGHRSVSWYQQTPGQGLQFLFEYFSETQRNKGNFPGRFSGRQFSNSRSEMNVSTLELGDSALYLCASSLGWDSFTGELFFGEGSRLTVL.

This chain connects TRBV7-2 to TRBJ1-3, with D hard to call. This CDR3 is built from 15 residues. The ends were cut back, 1 base at V and 2 bases at J, with 9 bases in the middle. Germline values: CDR1 SGHTA, CDR2 FQGNSA. As DNA, the CDR3 is TGTGCCAGCAGCTTAGGGGAGCCTCCTGGAAACACCATATATTTT. Residues: CASSLGEPPGNTIYF.

The chain links TRBV25-1 to TRBJ2-7; TRBD2 matches 8 bases. CDR3 size: 15 residues. The junction had 6 bases not matched to a gene; V was cut back by 3 bases and J by 2 bases. CDR1 is MGHDK, CDR2 SYGVNS, per germline. The CDR3 loop reads CASSDVAGPAYEQYF. In nucleotides, the CDR3 is TGTGCCAGCAGTGATGTAGCGGGGCCCGCCTACGAGCAGTACTTC.

The chain employs TRBV5-5 and TRBJ2-3, with 7 bases matching TRBD2. CDR1 is SGHKS and CDR2 is YYEKEE in the germline V gene (reference sequence). The CDR3 covers 17 residues. J gave up 2 bases and V 4 bases, and 13 bases lay outside the gene matches. The chain's CDR3 is CASSPQRLARYTDTQYF. The CDR3 nucleotides are TGTGCCAGCAGCCCGCAAAGACTAGCCCGTTACACAGATACGCAGTATTTT.

The genes are TRBV5-4 and TRBJ2-5, with TRBD2 identical over 16 bases. The CDR3 has 16 amino acids. Trimming removed 4 bases from V and 2 bases from J; junction bases left unmatched: 2. Germline V gene sequence: CDR1 SGHNT, CDR2 YYREEE (reference sequence). CDR3 region: CASSQGLAGGQETQYF. The DNA for the CDR3 is TGTGCCAGCAGCCAGGGACTAGCGGGAGGGCAAGAGACCCAGTACTTC.

CDR3 bases: TGTGCCAGCGACCCGCTAGAGCTTGTAAGTGATGAGCAGTTCTTC. Translation: CASDPLELVSDEQFF. The chain carries TRBV11-2 and TRBJ2-1, with unresolved D. The CDR3 spans 15 residues. The germline V and J ends were trimmed by 8 bases and 8 bases, with 22 bases remaining between them. Germline lookup yields CDR1 SGHAT and CDR2 FQNNGV.